What follows describes a single TCR beta chain. Its antigen is currently unknown. PCR was performed a second time for about 7 to 11 cycles using a sample-barcoded 5' primer and a J-beta primer mix. A template-switch adaptor with 12 random nucleotides tagged each cDNA molecule. TCRdb analysed the 5' RACE reads with MiXCR anew, one entry per CDR3 protein. The profile shows 780,000 or so distinct CDR3 sequences, more than 55% of them singletons. The donors, healthy Caucasians from Russia, were aged roughly 6 to 100. The germline V gene encodes CDR1 ENHRY and CDR2 SYGVKD. V gave up 2 bases and J gave up 10 bases; unmatched junction bases: 3. The CDR3 is 14 amino acids. This record belongs to a study of blood T cells in healthy people across ages. Looking at the study overall: Capture by template switching was about one barcoded beta molecule per two T cells. General study points: Observed TCR beta diversity per million T cells went down as age went up. This fall followed a roughly linear course with age.

The chain has TRBV10-3 and TRBJ2-1; 12 bases line up with TRBD2. Sequencing was carried out using blood. The receptor was derived from a man aged 40-55 years in good health. The CDR3 nucleotides read TGTGCCATCAGTGAGCCGACTAGCGGGGGAGAGCAGTTCTTC. Encoded protein: CAISEPTSGGEQFF.